This T cell receptor beta chain was sequenced during a study of cytomegalovirus exposure and HLA in healthy donors. Study-wide results and caveats: When a later analysis was performed, an Asian-associated ancestry cluster reportedly had fewer N-insertions than the approximately 690-donor mean. Most CMV-associated TCR beta chains were later found to appear HLA-restricted.

The CDR3 has 13 residues. CDR1 and CDR2 (germline): MNHNY, SVGAGI (reference sequence). The germline V and J ends were trimmed by 8 bases and 6 bases, with 11 bases remaining between them. With respect to this clone: Its specificity is unknown.

Researchers ran the PCR with 60 Vbeta and 13 Jbeta primers. Sequenced by immunoSEQ multiplex PCR; TCRdb stores in-frame clones only, minus some. The profile shows some 110,000 clones, more than 75% of them singletons. The chain carries TRBV6-6 and TRBJ1-6; no clear D. The source of this sequence is a woman in her forties or fifties in good health and CMV-seropositive. The sample was PBMCs. CDR3 sequence (DNA): TGTGCCAGCCGCGGGAGCAGTAATTCACCCCTCCACTTT. This codes for CASRGSSNSPLHF.